Listed here are 27 T cell receptor beta chains from one sample, sequenced in a study of T cell responses to AZD1222 COVID-19 vaccine. Assay used: immunoSEQ multiplex PCR; TCRdb lists only in-frame clones, some missing. The sample lists roughly 100,000 clones, roughly nine tenths occurring once. The sample consisted of peripheral blood, taken 28 days after the second AZD1222 dose. The receptors derive from an adult who received the AZD1222 COVID-19 vaccine.

This clone was detected only a few times. The J gene is TRBJ2-7, the V gene TRBV28; 13 positions agree with TRBD2. The CDR3 is 17 amino acids. Losses at the gene ends were 7 bases for V and 0 bases for J; bases not matched to a gene: 9. Germline V CDR1 and CDR2: MDHEN, SYDVKM. The chain's CDR3 is CASKGPGTSGASYEQYF. CDR3 in DNA: TGTGCCAGCAAGGGCCCCGGGACTAGCGGGGCCTCCTACGAGCAGTACTTC.

The gene calls are TRBV30 and TRBJ2-7; 7 bases match TRBD1. The CDR3 covers 12 residues. From germline, CDR1 is GTSNPN and CDR2 SVGIG (reference sequence). Trimming took 5 bases from V and 5 from J; bases not matched to a gene: 6. The CDR3 DNA reads as TGTGCCTGGTCCCGGGACAGTGACGAGCAGTACTTC. The encoded protein is CAWSRDSDEQYF.

This chain joins TRBV4-1 and TRBJ2-1; a possible D gene is TRBD2 (5 bases). The CDR3 totals 16 residues. Deletions cut 0 bases from V and 9 bases from J, with 18 bases between. Germline CDR1 and CDR2: MGHRA and YSYEKL. The CDR3 reads CASSQDIPRGLGEQFF. The CDR3 DNA reads as TGCGCCAGCAGCCAAGATATCCCGCGCGGGTTAGGTGAGCAGTTCTTC.

This clone is a singleton in its sample. V usage is TRBV18 and J usage is TRBJ1-1; D not resolved. V lost 3 bases and J 5 bases, leaving 16 bases between the germline ends. This CDR3 has 15 residues. Germline loops: CDR1 KGHSH, CDR2 LQKENI. The CDR3 is CASSPGIHLGTEAFF. DNA of the CDR3: TGTGCCAGCTCACCTGGTATTCATCTGGGTACTGAAGCTTTCTTT.

The chain carries TRBV19 and TRBJ1-1; D is ambiguous. This CDR3 is 14 amino acids long. With 3 bases removed from V and 1 base from J, the gap between germline ends came to 9 bases. Germline V gives CDR1 LNHDA, CDR2 SQIVND (reference sequence). The CDR3 loop reads CASSIGGGNTEAFF. The CDR3 coding sequence is TGTGCCAGTAGTATCGGCGGAGGGAACACTGAAGCTTTCTTT.

This clone came up a few times. Additional DNA sequences in this sample encode the identical CDR3. The chain employs TRBV27 and TRBJ1-6; D gene unclear. Germline assignment: CDR1 MNHEY and CDR2 SMNVEV (reference sequence). V lost 5 bases, J lost 3 bases, and 11 bases lay in between. This CDR3 comprises 15 residues. Here the CDR3 DNA reads TGTGCCAGCAGTCCCTCGCGGGGCTATAATTCACCCCTCCACTTT. This codes for CASSPSRGYNSPLHF.

CDR3 DNA: TGTGCCTGGAGGGGACAGCCTGCTACGCTCCTCCACTTT. Amino acid sequence: CAWRGQPATLLHF. The rearrangement uses TRBV30 and TRBJ1-6; 7 nucleotides align to TRBD1. Germline CDR1 reads GTSNPN; CDR2 reads SVGIG (reference sequence). The CDR3 covers 13 residues. V shed 3 bases, J shed 15 bases, and the junction held 11 bases outside the gene matches.

This sequence joins TRBV28 and TRBJ1-2; D may be TRBD1 (6 bases). Trimming took 5 bases from V and 8 from J, leaving 12 bases between them. Germline V gene lookup returns CDR1 MDHEN and CDR2 SYDVKM. CDR3 length: 12 residues. This chain's CDR3 is CASSREGDGYTF. In nucleotides, the CDR3 is TGTGCCAGCAGTCGCGAGGGGGACGGCTACACCTTC.

The rearrangement uses TRBV20-1 and TRBJ1-5; tentatively, D is TRBD1 (6 bases). Per germline, CDR1 DFQATT and CDR2 SNEGSKA (reference sequence). The CDR3 has 11 amino acids. Trimming stripped 3 bases from V and 11 bases from J, with 11 bases between. Written as DNA, the CDR3 is TGCAGTGCTAGTGACAGGAAGGCCCAGCATTTT. As protein: CSASDRKAQHF.

DNA of the CDR3: TGCGCCACCTCCCCGGGGCGCGGCACAGATACGCAGTATTTT. Its protein product is CATSPGRGTDTQYF. V is TRBV10-2 and J is TRBJ2-3; D may be TRBD1 or TRBD2 (5 bases each). Per germline, CDR1 WSHSY and CDR2 SAAADI. V lost 10 bases and J 1 base, leaving 15 bases between the germline ends. The length of the CDR3 is 14 residues.

V usage is TRBV2 and J usage is TRBJ2-7, with D possibly matching TRBD2 (7 bases). The CDR3 loop spans 12 amino acids. V was clipped by 11 bases and J by 0 bases, with 11 bases between them. The V gene's germline CDR1 is SNHLY and CDR2 FYNNEI. CDR3 protein: CAEGGGSYEQYF. CDR3 DNA: TGTGCCGAGGGGGGGGGCTCCTACGAGCAGTACTTC. Full variable domain (rest looked up from reference TRBV2 and TRBJ2-7): EPEVTQTPSHQVTQMGQEVILRCVPISNHLYFYWYRQILGQKVEFLVSFYNNEISEKSEIFDDQFSVERPDGSNFTLKIRSTKLEDSAMYFCAEGGGSYEQYFGPGTRLTVT.

The chain links TRBV15 to TRBJ2-5, with D possibly TRBD1 on 5 matching bases. In germline, CDR1 is LNHNV, CDR2 YYDKDF (reference sequence). Deletions cut 0 bases from V and 1 base from J, with 15 bases between. CDR3 size: 17 residues. The CDR3 bases are TGTGCCACCAGCAGAGATACGACAGTAATTTCCCAAGAGACCCAGTACTTC. It is translated as CATSRDTTVISQETQYF.

As for this clone: One end of the junction varies from germline; a read error may be responsible. V usage is TRBV5-6 and J usage is TRBJ1-4; D may be TRBD1 (6 bases). Germline values: CDR1 SGHDT, CDR2 YYEEEE. The CDR3 runs 14 residues. CDR3 nucleotide sequence: TGTGCCAGCACCAAGACAGGCTCGAATGGAAAACTGTTTTTT. Its translation is CASTKTGSNGKLFF. The entire variable domain, with the rest obtained from reference TRBV5-6 and TRBJ1-4, is as follows: DAGVTQSPTHLIKTRGQQVTLRCSPKSGHDTVSWYQQALGQGPQFIFQYYEEEERQRGNFPDRFSGHQFPNYSSELNVNALLLGDSALYLCASTKTGSNGKLFFGSGTQLSVL.

V and J are TRBV25-1 and TRBJ1-2; D is unresolved. The CDR3 has 10 amino acids. Germline V gene lookup returns CDR1 MGHDK and CDR2 SYGVNS. V was trimmed by 8 bases and J by 8 bases, leaving 9 bases between them. CDR3 DNA sequence: TGTGCCAGCCTCTCGGAGGGCTACACCTTC. It is translated as CASLSEGYTF.

The chain is built from TRBV24-1 and TRBJ2-1; D unresolved. The CDR3 has 14 amino acids. V lost 4 bases and J 4 bases, leaving 10 bases between the germline ends. From germline, CDR1 is KGHDR and CDR2 SFDVKD. The CDR3 nucleotides read TGTGCCACCAGTGACCTGACAACATACAATGAGCAGTTCTTC. It yields the protein CATSDLTTYNEQFF.

The V and J genes are TRBV6-5 and TRBJ1-6; D not resolved. Germline V CDR1 and CDR2: MNHEY, SVGAGI. Between the trimmed V and J ends, which lost 7 bases and 7 bases, there was a span of 11 bases. CDR3 size: 13 residues. CDR3 sequence (DNA): TGTGCCAGCACTTTAACCGTAAATTCACCCCTCCACTTT. Translation gives CASTLTVNSPLHF.

This chain connects TRBV30 to TRBJ1-1; a weak D match, TRBD1 (5 bases). The V end lost 2 bases, the J end lost 2 bases, and 18 bases lay between the germline ends. CDR3 length equals 16 residues. Germline loops: CDR1 GTSNPN, CDR2 SVGIG (reference sequence). This CDR3 is CAWSPARAGRNTEAFF. CDR3 in DNA: TGTGCCTGGAGTCCGGCTCGGGCAGGGCGTAACACTGAAGCTTTCTTT.

This clone was seen a few times. The chain has TRBV5-4 and TRBJ2-1, with 7 bases aligning to TRBD1. V gave up 2 bases and J gave up 0 bases; unmatched junction bases: 2. This CDR3 comprises 15 residues. Germline loops: CDR1 SGHNT, CDR2 YYREEE (reference sequence). The CDR3 DNA follows: TGTGCCAGCAGCTTTGGGACAGCCTCCTACAATGAGCAGTTCTTC. Its protein is CASSFGTASYNEQFF.

The gene calls are TRBV28 and TRBJ2-1; TRBD2 matches at 8 bases. This CDR3 contains 17 residues. The V and J ends lost 1 base and 8 bases, in that order; junction bases with no gene match: 13. CDR1 MDHEN and CDR2 SYDVKM come from the germline V gene. CDR3: CASSLSGRGLDKDEQFF. The CDR3 nucleotides are TGTGCCAGCAGTTTATCTGGGAGGGGACTAGATAAGGATGAGCAGTTCTTC.

This sequence joins TRBV27 and TRBJ2-1; TRBD2 matches at 14 bases. V shed 5 bases and J 6 bases; nucleotides not matched to a gene: 3. Germline-derived CDR1 and CDR2 are MNHEY and SMNVEV (reference sequence). The CDR3 spans 15 residues. The CDR3 loop is CASSPGLAGGNEQFF. CDR3 in DNA: TGTGCCAGCAGTCCCGGACTAGCGGGAGGCAATGAGCAGTTCTTC.

The V call is TRBV27, the J call TRBJ1-2, with D possibly TRBD1 on 5 matching bases. The V gene lost 6 bases and the J gene lost 5 bases, with 16 bases spanning the gap. Germline V gene sequence: CDR1 MNHEY, CDR2 SMNVEV (reference sequence). The CDR3 covers 14 residues. The CDR3: CASSLLGPGYGYTF. DNA for the CDR3: TGTGCCAGCAGCCTATTGGGTCCAGGGTATGGCTACACCTTC.

This chain connects TRBV5-4 to TRBJ2-2; D unclear. In germline, CDR1 is SGHNT, CDR2 YYREEE (reference sequence). Trimming removed 0 bases at V and 0 bases at J, with 6 bases between. This CDR3 spans 15 amino acids. The CDR3 DNA follows: TGTGCCAGCAGCTTGGACGGACCGAACACCGGGGAGCTGTTTTTT. Encoded protein: CASSLDGPNTGELFF.

In this sample, this clone turned up a few times. V is TRBV5-5 and J is TRBJ2-2, with 10 nucleotides matching TRBD2. The CDR3 runs to 17 residues. J was trimmed by 4 bases and V by 4 bases; bases with no gene match: 10. Germline CDR1 SGHKS, CDR2 YYEKEE (reference sequence). This chain's CDR3 is CASSLRWGLATTGELFF. Written as DNA, the CDR3 is TGTGCCAGCAGCCTTAGGTGGGGACTAGCGACCACCGGGGAGCTGTTTTTT.

The chain couples TRBV3-1 (or the pseudogene TRBV3-2) to TRBJ1-1; D is unresolved. Germline assignment: CDR1 LGHDT and CDR2 YNNKEL (reference sequence). Deletions cut 0 bases from V and 5 bases from J, with 16 bases between. The CDR3 runs to 16 residues. CDR3: CASSQDNVARETEAFF. The CDR3, as DNA: TGTGCCAGCAGCCAAGATAATGTGGCGAGGGAGACTGAAGCTTTCTTT.

The J gene is TRBJ1-5, the V gene TRBV10-2; 8 bases fit TRBD1. The V gene's germline CDR1 is WSHSY and CDR2 SAAADI. J was trimmed by 2 bases and V by 6 bases; bases with no gene match: 6. This CDR3 comprises 15 residues. CDR3 sequence reads: CASRDRDNRNQPQHF. The CDR3 DNA is TGCGCCAGCAGGGACAGGGACAATCGCAATCAGCCCCAGCATTTT.

In DNA, the CDR3 is TGTGCCAGCAGCTTTGGCGGAGGGGTGGGGTCACCCCTCCACTTT. Translated: CASSFGGGVGSPLHF. V and J are TRBV7-9 and TRBJ1-6; D may be TRBD1 (5 bases). This CDR3 contains 15 residues. V was shortened by 3 bases and J by 10 bases, with 16 bases between the two germline ends. Germline values: CDR1 SEHNR, CDR2 FQNEAQ (reference sequence).

This rearrangement joins TRBV5-4 to TRBJ1-1, with D hard to call. V was clipped by 4 bases and J by 1 base, with 14 bases between them. CDR3 length: 15 amino acids. The germline V gene has CDR1 SGHNT and CDR2 YYREEE (reference sequence). CDR3 amino acids: CASSAKRAQNTEAFF. CDR3 DNA: TGTGCCAGCAGCGCAAAGAGGGCTCAGAACACTGAAGCTTTCTTT.